These 9 T cell receptor beta chains were all obtained from the same sample, sequenced in a study of regulatory T cells in long-lasting Graves disease. The time point: persistent/refractory GD, antithyroid drugs over 5 years with positive TRAb. There was RNA extracted from PBMCs, and the TCR library was made from it. Researchers made TCR beta libraries by using iRepertoire HTBI primers and running Arm-PCR on CDR3 regions. TCRdb recomputed calls from the multiplex PCR reads with MiXCR, one row per CDR3 protein. The sample includes around 450,000 distinct CDR3 sequences, about a fifth of them seen just once. The source material was peripheral blood mononuclear cells (PBMCs), sampled when the disease was refractory, from a patient treated with antithyroid drugs. These TCRs come from a female donor with Graves disease.

At least ten counts were recorded for this clonotype. Sequence at one end of the junction differs from germline and may be a read error. The V gene is TRBV2, the J gene TRBJ1-2; D remains unclear. Per the germline V gene, CDR1 is SNHLY and CDR2 is FYNNEI. The CDR3 sequence is 13 residues long. The CDR3 DNA sequence: TGTGCCAGCAGTGAAAGACGACTACATGTAGTGGCCTTC. Encoded protein: CASSERRLHVVAF. Full variable domain (outside the CDR3, taken from reference TRBV2 and TRBJ1-2): EPEVTQTPSHQVTQMGQEVILRCVPISNHLYFYWYRQILGQKVEFLVSFYNNEISEKSEIFDDQFSVERPDGSNFTLKIRSTKLEDSAMYFCASSERRLHVVAFGSGTRLTVV.

This sequence joins TRBV3-1 and TRBJ1-1; D unresolved. The germline gives CDR1 LGHDT, CDR2 YNNKEL (reference sequence). Trimming pared 3 bases from V and 4 bases from J, leaving 12 bases between. This CDR3 has 14 residues. CDR3 DNA sequence: TGTGCCAGCAGCCAGGTGGTATTTGGCACTGAAGCTTTCTTT. Translated, it gives CASSQVVFGTEAFF.

This clonotype was observed many times. This rearrangement joins TRBV10-2 to TRBJ1-4, with TRBD1 matching 11 bases. The ends lost 10 bases at V and 6 bases at J; junction bases unmatched: 4. Per the germline V gene, CDR1 is WSHSY and CDR2 is SAAADI. This CDR3 comprises 13 residues. The CDR3 protein is CAIGTGGDEKLFF. CDR3 sequence (DNA): TGCGCCATCGGGACAGGGGGAGATGAAAAACTGTTTTTT.

A few counts support this clonotype. V gene TRBV9 combines with J gene TRBJ1-4; TRBD1 matches 11 bases. The CDR3 is made up of 19 amino acids. The germline CDR1 and CDR2 sequences are SGDLS and YYNGEE. With 0 bases clipped from V and 4 bases from J, the junction kept 11 bases outside the gene matches. CDR3 residues: CASSVVGVGQGVLNEKLFF. In DNA, the CDR3 is TGTGCCAGCAGCGTAGTCGGGGTGGGACAGGGGGTTCTTAATGAAAAACTGTTTTTT.

This chain links TRBV19 with TRBJ1-1; D uncertain. Per germline, CDR1 LNHDA and CDR2 SQIVND (reference sequence). V was shortened by 3 bases and J by 8 bases, with 13 bases between the two germline ends. The CDR3 has 13 amino acids. CDR3 protein: CASSMFPYSEAFF. CDR3 coding DNA: TGTGCCAGTAGTATGTTCCCATACAGCGAAGCTTTCTTT.

This clonotype was recorded many times. The DNA for the CDR3 is TGTGCCACCAGCACTCACAACAGGGGGTCCACTGAAGCTTTCTTT. It encodes CATSTHNRGSTEAFF. This chain links TRBV15 with TRBJ1-1; 8 bases fit TRBD1. V was pared by 4 bases and J by 4 bases, with 8 bases of the junction left unmatched. Germline CDR1 reads LNHNV; CDR2 reads YYDKDF (reference sequence). The CDR3 has 15 residues.

This clonotype was counted many times. The V and J genes are TRBV12-3 or TRBV12-4 and TRBJ1-5; no reliable D call. This CDR3 spans 12 amino acids. The germline V and J ends were trimmed by 5 bases and 5 bases, with 7 bases remaining between them. CDR3 loop: CASSALYQPQHF. The CDR3 DNA sequence: TGTGCCAGCAGTGCCCTCTATCAGCCCCAGCATTTT.

This clonotype was picked up many times. V and J are TRBV7-2 and TRBJ1-1; D is possibly TRBD1 (6 bases). Germline V CDR1 and CDR2: SGHTA, FQGNSA. The CDR3 is made up of 12 amino acids. The V end lost 8 bases, the J end lost 7 bases, and 14 bases lay between the germline ends. The CDR3 sequence: CASGTGIFEAFF. CDR3 in DNA: TGTGCCAGCGGTACAGGGATATTTGAAGCTTTCTTT.

Many counts were recorded for this clonotype. The chain employs TRBV2 and TRBJ2-7; 10 nucleotides agree with TRBD1. Per the germline V gene, CDR1 is SNHLY and CDR2 is FYNNEI. V shed 6 bases, J shed 5 bases, and the junction held 10 bases outside the gene matches. The CDR3 is 15 residues long. CDR3 in DNA: TGTGCCAGCAGGGCATCCGGGACAGGGGTCGACGAGCAGTACTTC. Residues: CASRASGTGVDEQYF.